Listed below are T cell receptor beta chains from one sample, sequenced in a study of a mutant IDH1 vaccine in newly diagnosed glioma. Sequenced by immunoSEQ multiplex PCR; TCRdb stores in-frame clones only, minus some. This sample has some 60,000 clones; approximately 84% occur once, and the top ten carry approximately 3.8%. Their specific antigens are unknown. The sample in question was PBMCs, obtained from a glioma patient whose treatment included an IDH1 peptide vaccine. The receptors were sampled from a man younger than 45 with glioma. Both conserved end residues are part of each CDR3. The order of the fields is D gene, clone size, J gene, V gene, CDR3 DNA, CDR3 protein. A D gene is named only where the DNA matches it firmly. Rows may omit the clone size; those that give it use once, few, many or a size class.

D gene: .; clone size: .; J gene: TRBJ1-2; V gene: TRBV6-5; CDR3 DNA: TGTGCCAGCAGTTACCCCGACCTGGGCTACACCTTC; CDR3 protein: CASSYPDLGYTF
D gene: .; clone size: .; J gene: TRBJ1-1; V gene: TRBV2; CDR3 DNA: TGTGCCAGCATCCGAGTCTTTTTGAACACTGAAGCTTTCTTT; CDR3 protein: CASIRVFLNTEAFF
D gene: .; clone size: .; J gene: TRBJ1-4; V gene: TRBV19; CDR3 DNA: TGTGCCAGTAGTACCTCCGGGGGGTCGGAGGAAAAACTGTTTTTT; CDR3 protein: CASSTSGGSEEKLFF
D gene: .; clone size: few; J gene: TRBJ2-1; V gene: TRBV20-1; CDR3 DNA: TGCAGTGTACCGGGGGCAAATGAGCAGTTCTTC; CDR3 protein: CSVPGANEQFF
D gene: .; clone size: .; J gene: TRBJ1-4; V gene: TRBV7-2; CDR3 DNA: TGTGCCAGCAGCCCCAGGACGGCAACTAATGAAAAACTGTTTTTT; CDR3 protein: CASSPRTATNEKLFF
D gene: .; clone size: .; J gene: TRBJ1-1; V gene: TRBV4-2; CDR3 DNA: TGTGCCAGCAGCCGAGGGGGGGCAGAGAGCACTGAAGCTTTCTTT; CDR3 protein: CASSRGGAESTEAFF
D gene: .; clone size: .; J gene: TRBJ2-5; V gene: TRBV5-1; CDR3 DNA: TGCGCCAGCAGCTTGGGGACAGTGATCCAAGAGACCCAGTACTTC; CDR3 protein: CASSLGTVIQETQYF
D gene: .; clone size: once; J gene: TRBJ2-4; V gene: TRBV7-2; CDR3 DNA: TGTGCCAGCAGCTTAGAGGTGGGATTGATTCAGTACTTC; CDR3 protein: CASSLEVGLIQYF
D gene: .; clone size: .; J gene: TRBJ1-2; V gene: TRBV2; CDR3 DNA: TGTGCCAGCAGGGACGATCCAGAAATCTATGGCTACACCTTC; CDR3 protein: CASRDDPEIYGYTF
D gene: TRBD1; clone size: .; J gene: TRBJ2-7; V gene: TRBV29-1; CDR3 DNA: TGCAGCGTTACTACGGACAGGACCTACGAGCAGTACTTC; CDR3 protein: CSVTTDRTYEQYF
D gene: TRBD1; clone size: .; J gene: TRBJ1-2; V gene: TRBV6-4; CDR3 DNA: TGTGCCAGCAGTTGGACAGGGGAGGATGACTATGGCTACACCTTC; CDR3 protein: CASSWTGEDDYGYTF
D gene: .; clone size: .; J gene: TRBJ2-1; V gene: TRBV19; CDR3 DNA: TGTGCCAACCAACCGGGACTGGCTCGCAATGAGCAGTTCTTC; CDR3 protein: CANQPGLARNEQFF
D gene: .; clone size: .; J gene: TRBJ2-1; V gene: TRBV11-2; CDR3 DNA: TGTGCCAGCAGCCTCGGACAAAAGGGTGAGCAGTTCTTC; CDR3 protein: CASSLGQKGEQFF
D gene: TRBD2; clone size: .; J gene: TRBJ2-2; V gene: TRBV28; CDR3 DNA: TGTGCCAGCAGTTCGGGACTAGCGGGAGGGCCCGGGGAGCTGTTTTTT; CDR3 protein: CASSSGLAGGPGELFF
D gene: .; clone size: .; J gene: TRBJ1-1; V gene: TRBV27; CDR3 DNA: TGTGCCAGCAGTTTGACAGTGAACACTGAAGCTTTCTTT; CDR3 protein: CASSLTVNTEAFF